This entry is about one TCR beta chain. Its antigen is not identified. Sample-barcoded 5' priming and a J-beta primer mix drove a second PCR of roughly 7 to 11 cycles. There were at least 3 million CDR3-containing paired-end reads obtained from each sample. TCRdb reanalysed the 5' RACE reads using MiXCR and keeps one entry per CDR3 protein. The data show over 700,000 distinct CDR3 sequences, 20% to 25% seen once. The sample belongs to a study of blood T cells in healthy people across ages. Overall study findings and caveats: A strong correlation between TCR beta diversity and naive T cell percentage was seen. Calculation of diversity from one million T cells yielded estimates considered to be underestimates.

Between the trimmed V and J ends, which lost 4 bases and 8 bases, there was a span of 20 bases. The CDR3 runs to 15 residues. Germline-derived CDR1 and CDR2 are SEHNR and FQNEAQ (reference sequence). In addition, the sample was reused for a study of T cells of mothers and their children. Turning to that study: cDNA was synthesized from all extracted RNA at around 1.5 ug per reaction.

The chain employs TRBV7-9 and TRBJ1-2; D unresolved. Sequencing input: blood. This clonotype was sampled from a boy aged 10-17 years in good health. CDR3 sequence: CASSSARKLHLGYTF. The DNA of the CDR3 is TGTGCCAGCAGCTCCGCCCGGAAATTGCACTTGGGCTACACCTTC.